The T cell receptor (beta chain) under discussion was sequenced for a study of CD8+CD57+ T cells in acquired aplastic anemia. About the study: Sequencing produced an average of about 11 million reads per healthy donor for CD4+ cells.

The CDR3 has 16 amino acids. The germline CDR1 and CDR2 sequences are MGHDK and SYGVNS. The V gene lost 2 bases and the J gene lost 6 bases, with 14 bases spanning the gap. TCR beta VDJ and CDR3 profiling used genomic DNA as template. TCRdb used MiXCR to reprocess the reads, holding one entry per CDR3 protein. The sample lists about 180,000 distinct CDR3 sequences; just over 45% were seen once. J is TRBJ1-6 and V is TRBV25-1; no firm D call. The sequence came from a human donor in good health. Sequenced sample: sorted CD4+, CD8+, or CD8+CD57+ T cells (not recorded which) from PBMCs. The CDR3 here is CASSEDQLYTNSPLHF. Here the CDR3 DNA reads TGTGCCAGCAGTGAAGACCAGCTCTATACTAATTCACCCCTCCACTTT.